What follows are 16 T cell receptor beta chains derived from one specimen sequenced in a study of CD8 T cells in Susac syndrome. An amount of RNA that ranged from roughly 0.5 to 1 ug was reverse transcribed with random hexamers. Using its own MiXCR run on the immunoSEQ multiplex PCR reads, TCRdb lists one record per CDR3 protein. Of about 24,000 distinct CDR3 sequences listed, roughly 93% are singletons. Specimen: CD8+ T cells from PBMCs. These receptors were collected from a human donor with Susac syndrome.

V gene TRBV4-3 combines with J gene TRBJ2-7; D unresolved. V was cut by 0 bases and J by 0 bases, with 9 bases left in between. The CDR3 loop spans 15 amino acids. Looked up from germline, CDR1 is LGHNA and CDR2 is YSLEER. CDR3 sequence (DNA): TGCGCCAGCAGCCAAGAGTATAGACCCTCCTACGAGCAGTACTTC. Translation: CASSQEYRPSYEQYF.

CDR3 sequence reads: CSVETGEAYEQYF. CDR3 bases: TGCAGCGTTGAGACAGGGGAGGCCTACGAGCAGTACTTC. This chain uses TRBV29-1 with TRBJ2-7; TRBD1 aligns across 8 bases. After removal of 3 bases from V and 2 bases from J, the junction contained 3 bases not matched to a gene. Germline V gene sequence: CDR1 SQVTM, CDR2 ANQGSEA. This CDR3 region has 13 residues.

The chain combines TRBV11-3 with TRBJ1-2; D not resolved. This CDR3 contains 13 residues. The germline V and J ends were trimmed by 6 bases and 4 bases, with 12 bases remaining between them. Germline V gene sequence: CDR1 SGHNT, CDR2 YENEEA. The CDR3 region has the DNA TGTGCCAGCAGTCATGACGGATTCTATGGCTACACCTTC. Protein product: CASSHDGFYGYTF.

The chain combines TRBV11-2 with TRBJ2-7; D unresolved. This CDR3 is 16 amino acids long. The germline V and J ends were trimmed by 6 bases and 2 bases, with 20 bases remaining between them. Germline-derived CDR1 and CDR2 are SGHAT and FQNNGV. The CDR3 loop is CASRPEQISPAYEQYF. DNA for the CDR3: TGTGCCAGCAGGCCCGAACAGATCTCCCCAGCCTACGAGCAGTACTTC. Supplemented by reference TRBV11-2 and TRBJ2-7, the full variable domain reads EAGVAQSPRYKIIEKRQSVAFWCNPISGHATLYWYQQILGQGPKLLIQFQNNGVVDDSQLPKDRFSAERLKGVDSTLKIQPAKLEDSAVYLCASRPEQISPAYEQYFGPGTRLTVT.

The V call is TRBV6-5, the J call TRBJ2-5; 9 positions agree with TRBD2. V lost 11 bases, J lost 5 bases, and 12 bases stayed unmatched. Per germline, CDR1 MNHEY and CDR2 SVGAGI. CDR3 length equals 14 residues. Written as DNA, the CDR3 is TGTGCCGCTGGCGGGCGCGGGGGGGCGGAGACCCAGTACTTC. Amino acids: CAAGGRGGAETQYF.

This chain joins TRBV6-5 and TRBJ1-1; TRBD1 aligns across 7 bases. Germline trimming cut 6 bases from V and 4 bases from J; bases unmatched to any gene: 11. CDR3 size: 15 residues. Germline loops: CDR1 MNHEY, CDR2 SVGAGI. CDR3 protein: CASSHKTGSATEAFF. The CDR3 DNA follows: TGTGCCAGCAGCCATAAGACAGGGTCGGCCACTGAAGCTTTCTTT.

The chain has TRBV6-6 and TRBJ2-5; 7 positions agree with TRBD1. The length of the CDR3 is 14 residues. Germline CDR1 and CDR2: MNHNY and SVGAGI (reference sequence). V was clipped by 0 bases and J by 4 bases; unmatched bases: 2. The CDR3 loop reads CASSYSTGVETQYF. CDR3 DNA: TGTGCCAGCAGTTACTCTACAGGGGTAGAGACCCAGTACTTC.

This clonotype was seen once. The chain is built from TRBV7-9 and TRBJ1-1; 7 bases match TRBD1. CDR3 length: 12 amino acids. CDR1 is SEHNR, CDR2 FQNEAQ, per germline (reference sequence). The V and J ends lost 11 bases and 4 bases, in that order; junction bases with no gene match: 7. Here the CDR3 reads CASLRGGTEAFF. The CDR3 coding sequence is TGTGCCTCGCTCAGGGGGGGCACTGAAGCTTTCTTT.

The chain uses TRBV11-2 and TRBJ2-2; D not resolved. This CDR3 has 13 amino acids. Per the germline V gene, CDR1 is SGHAT and CDR2 is FQNNGV. V shed 4 bases and J shed 6 bases, with 9 bases lying between them. The DNA for the CDR3 is TGTGCCAGCAGCTCACCTAGTGCCGGGGAGCTGTTTTTT. This gives the protein CASSSPSAGELFF.

V is TRBV6-1 and J is TRBJ1-4, with D maybe TRBD1 (5 bases). Trimming removed 5 bases from V and 0 bases from J, with 28 bases in between. CDR1 is MNHNS, CDR2 SASEGT, per germline. The CDR3 covers 21 residues. This chain's CDR3 is CASSRGHTTLKPRTTNEKLFF. The CDR3 DNA follows: TGTGCCAGCAGTAGGGGCCACACGACACTCAAGCCCCGAACAACTAATGAAAAACTGTTTTTT.

A remark on this clonotype: A read error may produce the germline difference seen at one junction end. The V call is TRBV28, the J call TRBJ1-6; D remains unclear. This CDR3 has 14 amino acids. Germline V gene lookup returns CDR1 MDHEN and CDR2 SYDVKM. The CDR3 loop reads CASSLDSDNSPLHF. The CDR3 DNA reads as TGTGCCAGCAGTTTAGACTCCGATAATTCACCCCTCCACTTT.

The chain joins TRBV29-1 to TRBJ2-4; D call uncertain. The CDR3 has 19 residues. Germline loops: CDR1 SQVTM, CDR2 ANQGSEA. Trimming cost V 6 bases and J 1 base, with 28 bases left between them. For the CDR3, the DNA is TGCAGCGTAGCGAATTACGGGTTAGAGAATAGAATGGCCAAAAACATTCAGTACTTC. The encoded protein is CSVANYGLENRMAKNIQYF.

CDR3 coding DNA: TGTGCCATCAGTGAGTCGGTCGGATCCTACGAGCAGTACTTC. It yields the protein CAISESVGSYEQYF. The chain joins TRBV10-3 to TRBJ2-7; D unresolved. This CDR3 contains 14 residues. The V and J ends lost 0 bases and 1 base respectively, with 7 bases between them. Germline CDR1 and CDR2: ENHRY and SYGVKD.

This chain's CDR3 is CASSSGQGNQPQHF. The CDR3, as DNA: TGTGCCAGCAGCTCGGGACAGGGCAATCAGCCCCAGCATTTT. This chain connects TRBV5-4 to TRBJ1-5; 8 bases agree with TRBD1. This CDR3 comprises 14 residues. Trimming cost V 3 bases and J 2 bases; bases outside gene matches: 1. CDR1 SGHNT and CDR2 YYREEE come from the germline V gene (reference sequence).

This rearrangement joins TRBV4-3 to TRBJ2-5, with D unclear. The CDR3 is made up of 15 amino acids. Trimming shortened V by 0 bases and J by 5 bases, and 13 bases separated the two germline ends. Germline V lookup: CDR1 LGHNA, CDR2 YSLEER. The CDR3 sequence is CASSQDRRVWETQYF. The CDR3 DNA is TGCGCCAGCAGCCAAGATCGGAGAGTTTGGGAGACCCAGTACTTC.

V and J are TRBV15 and TRBJ1-1, with TRBD1 as a possible D gene (6 bases). Looked up from germline, CDR1 is LNHNV and CDR2 is YYDKDF (reference sequence). V lost 6 bases and J 3 bases, leaving 8 bases between the germline ends. This CDR3 region has 12 residues. This CDR3 is CATRQGDTEAFF. The DNA of the CDR3 is TGTGCCACCAGACAGGGTGACACTGAAGCTTTCTTT.